A single sample is the source of the 6 T cell receptor beta chains below, sequenced in a study of immune heterogeneity within non-small cell lung tumors. The authors used around 640 ng of bulk tumor genomic DNA per sample as template. The authors collected several far-apart biopsies from each primary tumor during surgery. Those enrolled were patients newly diagnosed with untreated non-small cell lung cancer and undergoing curative surgery. Multiplex PCR amplified TCR beta CDR3 with 32 V and 13 J primers. MiXCR was run by TCRdb on the multiplex PCR reads, yielding one entry per CDR3 protein. The sample records approximately 11,000 distinct CDR3 sequences, nearly 30% being singletons. Sequencing was performed on lung tumor tissue. These receptors were obtained from a woman in her 50s with non-small cell lung cancer.

The table lists this clonotype with many counts. The CDR3 nucleotides read TGTGCCAGCAGTGTATCCCCTTATGAAAAACTGTTTTTT. It codes for CASSVSPYEKLFF. The chain links TRBV6-1 to TRBJ1-4; D is ambiguous. The germline CDR1 and CDR2 sequences are MNHNS and SASEGT. Between the trimmed V and J ends, which lost 4 bases and 6 bases, there was a span of 9 bases. This CDR3 region has 13 residues.

About this clonotype: One end of the junction varies from germline; a read error may be responsible. The CDR3: CASSLGQLLGEALF. The CDR3 nucleotides read TGTGCCAGCAGCCTCGGGCAGCTACTAGGTGAAGCTTTGTTT. The chain uses TRBV12-3 or TRBV12-4 and TRBJ1-1; D is unresolved. The CDR3 runs 14 residues.

This clonotype occurred many times. The chain couples TRBV6-6 to TRBJ2-7, with D perhaps TRBD1 or TRBD2 (5 bases each). The CDR3 extends over 14 amino acids. V lost 2 bases, J lost 4 bases, and 12 bases lay in between. Germline V CDR1 and CDR2: MNHNY, SVGAGI (reference sequence). CDR3 in amino acids: CASSYTRDGYEQYF. The DNA for the CDR3 is TGTGCCAGCAGTTACACCAGGGACGGTTACGAGCAGTACTTC.

Sample share makes this clonotype large. V and J are TRBV15 and TRBJ2-1, with TRBD2 as a possible D gene (6 bases). Germline loops: CDR1 LNHNV, CDR2 YYDKDF (reference sequence). This CDR3 is 13 amino acids long. The V end lost 2 bases, the J end lost 9 bases, and 11 bases lay between the germline ends. In nucleotides, the CDR3 is TGTGCCACCAGCAGATCCGGGGGAATTGAGCAGTTCTTC. It yields the protein CATSRSGGIEQFF.

V usage is TRBV20-1 and J usage is TRBJ1-4, with a possible D match to TRBD1 (6 bases). The germline gives CDR1 DFQATT, CDR2 SNEGSKA (reference sequence). V gave up 6 bases and J gave up 3 bases, with 14 bases separating them. This CDR3 is built from 14 residues. The CDR3 region is CSALDRESNEKLFF. CDR3 bases: TGCAGTGCCCTGGACAGAGAGTCTAATGAAAAACTGTTTTTT.

The CDR3 nucleotides are TGTGCCAGCAGACCGGGGGGAAACAGCCAAGAGACCCAGTACTTC. Translating it yields CASRPGGNSQETQYF. This chain joins TRBV28 and TRBJ2-5; 7 nucleotides agree with TRBD2. This CDR3 has 15 residues. V trimming: 6 bases; J trimming: 1 base; junction bases outside the gene matches: 8. Germline V gene sequence: CDR1 MDHEN, CDR2 SYDVKM.